These 29 T cell receptor beta chains originate from one sample sequenced in a study of control samples from healthy donors and cancer patients. Assay: immunoSEQ multiplex PCR; the TCRdb copy retains only in-frame clones and omits some. The sample lists about 95,000 clones, 88% seen once, with about 15% in the top ten. The material sequenced was blood. Receptors were obtained from a woman between 70 and 85 years old in good health.

The J gene is TRBJ1-2, the V gene TRBV9; D possibly corresponds to TRBD1 (5 bases). This CDR3 is built from 16 residues. CDR1 and CDR2 (germline): SGDLS, YYNGEE. The ends were cut back, 4 bases at V and 5 bases at J, with 21 bases in the middle. CDR3 sequence: CASSSDQGRVLYGYTF. The CDR3 DNA sequence: TGTGCCAGCAGCTCCGACCAGGGCAGGGTACTTTATGGCTACACCTTC. The full variable domain, in which reference TRBV9 and TRBJ1-2 provide the parts outside the CDR3, is DSGVTQTPKHLITATGQRVTLRCSPRSGDLSVYWYQQSLDQGLQFLIQYYNGEERAKGNILERFSAQQFPDLHSELNLSSLELGDSALYFCASSSDQGRVLYGYTFGSGTRLTVV.

A few counts support this clone. V gene TRBV14 combines with J gene TRBJ1-6; 8 nucleotides align to TRBD1. Germline V gene sequence: CDR1 SGHDN, CDR2 FVKESK. The CDR3 runs 17 residues. J gave up 4 bases and V 1 base, and 6 bases lay outside the gene matches. The CDR3 DNA follows: TGTGCCAGCAGCCAAGGGGAGACAGGGGCTTATAATTCACCCCTCCACTTT. Its translation is CASSQGETGAYNSPLHF. Based on the CDR3 plus reference TRBV14 and TRBJ1-6, the full variable domain is EAGVTQFPSHSVIEKGQTVTLRCDPISGHDNLYWYRRVMGKEIKFLLHFVKESKQDESGMPNNRFLAERTGGTYSTLKVQPAELEDSGVYFCASSQGETGAYNSPLHFGNGTRLTVT.

The chain carries TRBV6-1 and TRBJ1-1; weak D call: TRBD1 (5 bases). This CDR3 contains 13 residues. The germline V gene has CDR1 MNHNS and CDR2 SASEGT. The ends were cut back, 3 bases at V and 6 bases at J, with 11 bases in the middle. The CDR3, as DNA: TGTGCCAGCAGTGAGGGGCCGAGGGCTGAAGCTTTCTTT. It encodes CASSEGPRAEAFF.

This chain connects TRBV5-8 to TRBJ1-5; maybe TRBD1 (6 bases). Germline assignment: CDR1 SGHTS and CDR2 YDEGEE. V lost 0 bases and J 4 bases, leaving 11 bases between the germline ends. This CDR3 is built from 15 residues. CDR3 DNA: TGTGCCAGCAGCTTGGGCCGGACAGTGAATCAGCCCCAGCATTTT. It specifies CASSLGRTVNQPQHF.

V gene TRBV15 combines with J gene TRBJ1-4; D remains ambiguous. Trimming shortened V by 4 bases and J by 4 bases, and 13 bases separated the two germline ends. The CDR3 contains 15 residues. Germline V gene lookup returns CDR1 LNHNV and CDR2 YYDKDF (reference sequence). Here the CDR3 reads CATSTRLGSNEKLFF. DNA for the CDR3: TGTGCCACCAGCACCCGATTGGGGAGTAATGAAAAACTGTTTTTT.

This clone was seen only a few times. This rearrangement joins TRBV7-2 to TRBJ1-4, with 8 nucleotides matching TRBD1. Germline assignment: CDR1 SGHTA and CDR2 FQGNSA. The J segment lost 10 bases and the V segment lost 3 bases, leaving 4 bases of the junction unmatched. The CDR3 is made up of 13 amino acids. The DNA of the CDR3 is TGTGCCAGCAGCTTGGGGACAGGTGGAAAACTGTTTTTT. Amino acids: CASSLGTGGKLFF.

The V gene is TRBV7-3, the J gene TRBJ1-5, with D possibly being TRBD1 (5 bases). V was shortened by 7 bases and J by 2 bases, with 12 bases between the two germline ends. Germline CDR1 and CDR2: SGHTA and FQGTGA. The CDR3 runs 14 residues. Here the CDR3 DNA reads TGTGCCAGCAACCCGGGACTGGGCAATCAGCCCCAGCATTTT. It yields the protein CASNPGLGNQPQHF.

The V gene is TRBV24-1, the J gene TRBJ2-3; 11 nucleotides line up with TRBD2. The CDR3 runs 16 residues. V lost 9 bases, J lost 14 bases, and 21 bases stayed unmatched. Germline V gene sequence: CDR1 KGHDR, CDR2 SFDVKD. In nucleotides, the CDR3 is TGTGCCACCTCCAGTGACCCTACTAGCGGGGGTTCCTCTCTGTATTTT. It specifies CATSSDPTSGGSSLYF.

The V call is TRBV25-1, the J call TRBJ1-4, with D perhaps matching TRBD1 (6 bases). Germline-derived CDR1 and CDR2 are MGHDK and SYGVNS. Trimming shortened V by 6 bases and J by 2 bases, and 7 bases separated the two germline ends. There are 13 residues in the CDR3. The CDR3 sequence: CASRDSTNEKLFF. The CDR3 DNA is TGTGCCAGCAGGGACAGCACTAATGAAAAACTGTTTTTT.

This clone was counted once. This chain connects TRBV6-5 to TRBJ1-1, with 8 bases matching TRBD1. CDR1 is MNHEY and CDR2 is SVGAGI in the germline V gene. This CDR3 contains 13 residues. Germline trimming cut 6 bases from V and 4 bases from J; bases unmatched to any gene: 4. The CDR3 DNA is TGTGCCAGCAGCCGGACAGGGCCCACTGAAGCTTTCTTT. Translated, it gives CASSRTGPTEAFF.

Only one count was recorded for this clone. This CDR3 reads CASLELAEITDTQYF. The CDR3 region has the DNA TGTGCCAGCCTTGAGCTAGCGGAAATCACAGATACGCAGTATTTT. This chain uses TRBV6-4 with TRBJ2-3; 7 bases fit TRBD2. Trimming cost V 8 bases and J 2 bases; bases outside gene matches: 10. Germline loops: CDR1 MRHNA, CDR2 SNTAGT. This CDR3 has 15 amino acids.

V gene TRBV7-6 combines with J gene TRBJ1-5; D is perhaps TRBD1 (6 bases). There are 14 residues in the CDR3. Germline CDR1 and CDR2: SGHVS and FNYEAQ. V lost 5 bases and J lost 1, with 9 bases in between. The CDR3 nucleotides read TGTGCCAGCAGCCTACAGGGAAGCAATCAGCCCCAGCATTTT. It yields the protein CASSLQGSNQPQHF. Full variable domain (remainder filled in from reference TRBV7-6 and TRBJ1-5): GAGVSQSPRYKVTKRGQDVALRCDPISGHVSLYWYRQALGQGPEFLTYFNYEAQQDKSGLPNDRFSAERPEGSISTLTIQRTEQRDSAMYRCASSLQGSNQPQHFGDGTRLSIL.

On this clone itself: A junction boundary mismatches the germline segment, possibly from a read error. This CDR3 is CATRRQGNAEAFF. CDR3 bases: TGTGCCACCAGACGACAAGGGAACGCTGAAGCTTTCTTT. This rearrangement joins TRBV15 to TRBJ1-1; D is uncertain. The CDR3 is 13 amino acids. Germline V gives CDR1 LNHNV, CDR2 YYDKDF (reference sequence).

The CDR3 DNA reads as TGTGCCAGCAGTTTATGGACAGGGCAAGGCGAGCAGTACTTC. Protein: CASSLWTGQGEQYF. This chain uses TRBV27 with TRBJ2-7; 8 nucleotides line up with TRBD1. This CDR3 contains 14 residues. The trim removed 1 base at V and 6 bases at J, leaving 5 bases unmatched. Germline CDR1 MNHEY, CDR2 SMNVEV (reference sequence).

The rearrangement uses TRBV7-6 and TRBJ2-5; D possibly corresponds to TRBD1 (6 bases). Germline V lookup: CDR1 SGHVS, CDR2 FNYEAQ. The V end lost 2 bases, the J end lost 2 bases, and 12 bases lay between the germline ends. This CDR3 is 15 amino acids long. For the CDR3, the DNA is TGTGCCAGCAGCTTACCCTCTAGGGGGCAAGAGACCCAGTACTTC. Protein: CASSLPSRGQETQYF. Complete variable domain (other parts from reference TRBV7-6 and TRBJ2-5): GAGVSQSPRYKVTKRGQDVALRCDPISGHVSLYWYRQALGQGPEFLTYFNYEAQQDKSGLPNDRFSAERPEGSISTLTIQRTEQRDSAMYRCASSLPSRGQETQYFGPGTRLLVL.

This clone is a singleton in its sample. This chain uses TRBV6-5 with TRBJ2-7; possible D gene TRBD2, 6 bases. The CDR3 totals 14 residues. V lost 6 bases, J lost 1 base, and 13 bases lay in between. The V gene's germline CDR1 is MNHEY and CDR2 SVGAGI. This chain's CDR3 is CASRRDFGSYEQYF. DNA for the CDR3: TGTGCCAGCAGGCGGGACTTTGGGTCCTACGAGCAGTACTTC.

This chain links TRBV25-1 with TRBJ1-4; 8 nucleotides align to TRBD1. V lost 10 bases to trimming and J lost 5 bases; unmatched junction nucleotides: 6. The CDR3 length is 13 residues. The germline CDR1 and CDR2 sequences are MGHDK and SYGVNS. CDR3 amino acids: CATLDRGNEKLFF. CDR3 bases: TGTGCCACCCTCGACAGGGGCAATGAAAAACTGTTTTTT.

The V gene is TRBV7-9, the J gene TRBJ2-7; unclear D gene. This CDR3 is 15 amino acids long. Deletions cut 5 bases from V and 2 bases from J, with 16 bases between. Germline CDR1 is SEHNR and CDR2 is FQNEAQ (reference sequence). The CDR3 here is CASSAGRAQPYEQYF. In nucleotides, the CDR3 is TGTGCCAGCAGCGCCGGACGGGCACAACCCTACGAGCAGTACTTC.

The chain links TRBV15 to TRBJ1-1, with D uncertain. Germline-derived CDR1 and CDR2 are LNHNV and YYDKDF (reference sequence). Trimming removed 0 bases from V and 3 bases from J, with 14 bases in between. This CDR3 region has 16 residues. The DNA for the CDR3 is TGTGCCACCAGCAGAGATAGAGTTAGTTCTTACACTGAAGCTTTCTTT. Its translation is CATSRDRVSSYTEAFF.

The V call is TRBV28, the J call TRBJ1-2, with 8 positions matching TRBD1. Trimming removed 7 bases from V and 9 bases from J; junction bases left unmatched: 13. Germline V gene data show CDR1 as MDHEN and CDR2 as SYDVKM. This CDR3 region has 14 residues. CDR3 bases: TGTGCCAGCAAGATTCAGGACAGGGCCCCCCGCTACACCTTC. It codes for CASKIQDRAPRYTF.

The rearrangement joins TRBV3-1 (or the pseudogene TRBV3-2) to TRBJ1-1, with no clear D. V dropped 4 bases and J dropped 1 base, with 13 bases sitting between them. This CDR3 contains 15 residues. Germline CDR1 LGHDT, CDR2 YNNKEL (reference sequence). CDR3 in amino acids: CASSRREVRNTEAFF. CDR3 coding DNA: TGTGCCAGCAGCCGGCGGGAGGTCCGGAACACTGAAGCTTTCTTT.

The V gene is TRBV15, the J gene TRBJ1-1; D might be TRBD1 (5 bases). This CDR3 has 14 amino acids. V lost 0 bases to trimming and J lost 4 bases, with 9 bases between them. The germline gives CDR1 LNHNV, CDR2 YYDKDF (reference sequence). This chain's CDR3 is CATSRERDPTEAFF. The CDR3 region has the DNA TGTGCCACCAGCAGAGAGAGGGACCCCACTGAAGCTTTCTTT.

The chain employs TRBV5-1 and TRBJ2-3, with 10 bases identical to TRBD1. The CDR3 length is 14 residues. CDR1 SGHRS and CDR2 YFSETQ come from the germline V gene. With 8 bases clipped from V and 3 bases from J, the junction kept 6 bases outside the gene matches. CDR3 region: CASTPGQGTDTQYF. CDR3 bases: TGCGCCAGTACGCCGGGACAGGGGACAGATACGCAGTATTTT.

The gene calls are TRBV9 and TRBJ1-1; no clear D gene. Trimming left V 0 bases short and J 7 bases short, with 7 bases between. This CDR3 is 12 amino acids long. The germline V gene encodes CDR1 SGDLS and CDR2 YYNGEE. The CDR3 DNA reads TGTGCCAGCAGCGTAGATATGGGTGAAGCTTTCTTT. Amino acid sequence: CASSVDMGEAFF.

J is TRBJ2-7 and V is TRBV9; tentative D call: TRBD1 (7 bases). Germline CDR1 SGDLS, CDR2 YYNGEE. The CDR3 runs to 14 residues. The ends were cut back, 3 bases at V and 7 bases at J, with 17 bases in the middle. CDR3 bases: TGTGCCAGCAGCGCCCTAACAGGGGCGGGAGAGCAGTACTTC. Protein sequence: CASSALTGAGEQYF.

The rearrangement uses TRBV6-2 or TRBV6-3 and TRBJ2-5; TRBD2 matches at 10 bases. Germline V gene sequence: CDR1 MNHEY, CDR2 SVGEGT. The CDR3 is 15 amino acids. V was clipped by 5 bases and J by 4 bases; unmatched bases: 7. The CDR3 region is CASSRTSGLRETQYF. The CDR3 DNA follows: TGTGCCAGCAGTCGGACTAGCGGCTTGAGAGAGACCCAGTACTTC.

The J gene is TRBJ2-1, the V gene TRBV6-5, with D perhaps matching TRBD1 (6 bases). Germline-derived CDR1 and CDR2 are MNHEY and SVGAGI. Trimming removed 2 bases from V and 4 bases from J, with 12 bases in between. The CDR3 covers 15 residues. The CDR3: CASSYSRDKYNEQFF. The CDR3 nucleotides read TGTGCCAGCAGTTACAGCCGGGACAAGTACAATGAGCAGTTCTTC.

This sequence joins TRBV19 and TRBJ2-1; tentative D call: TRBD2 (5 bases). V lost 5 bases, J lost 3 bases, and 8 bases lay in between. Germline CDR1 reads LNHDA; CDR2 reads SQIVND (reference sequence). The CDR3 has 13 amino acids. Here the CDR3 reads CASSEGIYNEQFF. CDR3 nucleotide sequence: TGTGCCAGTAGTGAGGGTATCTACAATGAGCAGTTCTTC.

The chain recombines TRBV3-1 (or the pseudogene TRBV3-2) with TRBJ1-3; the D gene is possibly TRBD1 (5 bases). The CDR3 extends over 14 amino acids. CDR1 and CDR2 from the germline V gene are LGHDT and YNNKEL (reference sequence). Trimming removed 3 bases at V and 5 bases at J, with 11 bases between. The CDR3 sequence is CASSQRGRRNTIYF. CDR3 nucleotide sequence: TGTGCCAGCAGCCAGAGGGGTAGGAGAAACACCATATATTTT.